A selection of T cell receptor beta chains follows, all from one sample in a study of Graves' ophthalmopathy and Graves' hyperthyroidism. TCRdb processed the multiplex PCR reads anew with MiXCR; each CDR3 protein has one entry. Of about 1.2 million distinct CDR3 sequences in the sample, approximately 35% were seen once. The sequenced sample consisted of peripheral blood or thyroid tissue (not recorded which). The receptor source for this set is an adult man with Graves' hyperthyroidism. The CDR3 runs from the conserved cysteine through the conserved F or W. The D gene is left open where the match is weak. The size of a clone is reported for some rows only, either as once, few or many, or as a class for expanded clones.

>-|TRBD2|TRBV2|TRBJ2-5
TGTGCCAGCATCGAGAGCGGGAGGGCCCCAGAGACCCAGTACTTC
CASIESGRAPETQYF
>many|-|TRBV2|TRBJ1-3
TGTGCCAGCAGTGAACCGGGCCCTATTGGAAACACCATATATTTT
CASSEPGPIGNTIYF
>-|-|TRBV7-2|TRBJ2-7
TGTGCCAGCAGTTCCGCAAGTCCCGGGTCCTACGAGCAGTACTTC
CASSSASPGSYEQYF
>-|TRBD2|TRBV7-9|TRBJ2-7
TGTGCCAGCAGTTGGGGACTAGCGGGGGCCTTGGGAAACGAGCAGTACTTC
CASSWGLAGALGNEQYF
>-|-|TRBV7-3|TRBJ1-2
TGTGCCAGCAGCTTGGGGGCGGGGGACCGCGATACCTTC
CASSLGAGDRDTF
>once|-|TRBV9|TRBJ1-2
TGTGCCAGCAGCTCAAACAGGGCAAGCTATGGCTACACCTTC
CASSSNRASYGYTF
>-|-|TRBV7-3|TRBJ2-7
TGTGCCAGCAGCTCGATCATGAGTTGGTCCTACGAGCAGTACTTC
CASSSIMSWSYEQYF
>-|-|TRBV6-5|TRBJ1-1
TGTGCCAGCAGCCATGGACAGACTGAAGCTTTCTTT
CASSHGQTEAFF
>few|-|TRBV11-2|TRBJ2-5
TGTGCCAGCAGCCAGAGGGGCAGGAAACAAGAGACCCAGTACTTC
CASSQRGRKQETQYF
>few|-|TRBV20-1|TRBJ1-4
TGCAGTGCTAGAGATATCCACGAGCCGTCGGACGGAACCTCGGAAAATGAAAAACTGTTTTTT
CSARDIHEPSDGTSENEKLFF
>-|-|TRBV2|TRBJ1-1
TGTGCCAGCAGCCGGGGGCCAGGACAACTAAACACTGAAGCTTTCTTT
CASSRGPGQLNTEAFF
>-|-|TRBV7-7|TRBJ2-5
TGTGCCAGCAGCTCACCAGAGCGAGAGACCCAGTACTTC
CASSSPERETQYF
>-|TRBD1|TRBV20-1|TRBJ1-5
TGCAGTGCTAGAGATCACTGGACAGGGTTCGATAGCAATCAGCCCCAGCATTTT
CSARDHWTGFDSNQPQHF
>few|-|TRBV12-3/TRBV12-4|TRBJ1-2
TGTGCCAGCAGTTTCGAATCAGGGGCTGGCTACACCTTC
CASSFESGAGYTF
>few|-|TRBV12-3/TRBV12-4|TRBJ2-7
TGTGCCAGCAGTTTACGGCAGGGAGTCGAGCAGTACTTC
CASSLRQGVEQYF
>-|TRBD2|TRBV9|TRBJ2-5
TGTGCCAGCAGCGCATGGGGGAGGGGAGAGACCCAGTACTTC
CASSAWGRGETQYF
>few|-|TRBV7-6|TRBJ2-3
TGTGCCAGCAGCCCTACCGGAGATACGCAGTATTTT
CASSPTGDTQYF
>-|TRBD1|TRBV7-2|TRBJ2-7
TGTGCCAGCAGCGTCCAAGAGGGACAGAAACCCTACGAGCAGTACTTC
CASSVQEGQKPYEQYF
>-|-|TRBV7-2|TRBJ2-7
TGTGCCAGCAGCTTATATCCCGCTACCTACGAGCAGTACTTC
CASSLYPATYEQYF
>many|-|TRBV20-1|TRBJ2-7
TGCAGGTCCAGAACCTACGAGCAGTACTTC
CRSRTYEQYF
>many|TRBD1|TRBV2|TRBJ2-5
TGTGCCAGCAGAGAGAGACAGGGGAAAGAGACCCAGTACTTC
CASRERQGKETQYF
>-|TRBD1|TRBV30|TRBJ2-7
TGTGCCTGGAGTGAGGGGGACAGGGGGCGTAGAAAGCAGTACTTC
CAWSEGDRGRRKQYF
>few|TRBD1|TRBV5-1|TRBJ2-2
TGCGCCAGCAGCACCGGGACAGGGGGCTTGGCGAACACCGGGGAGCTGTTTTTT
CASSTGTGGLANTGELFF
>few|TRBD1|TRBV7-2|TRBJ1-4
TGTGCCAGCAGCTCACAGGGGTTT
CASSSQGF
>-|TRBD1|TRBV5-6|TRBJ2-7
TGTGCCAGCACTCCTCCCCGGACAGGGGGGCAGTACTTC
CASTPPRTGGQYF
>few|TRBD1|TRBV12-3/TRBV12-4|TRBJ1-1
TGTGCCAGCAGAGGACAGGGCCCTCTGGCCCCGAACACTGAAGCTTTCTTT
CASRGQGPLAPNTEAFF
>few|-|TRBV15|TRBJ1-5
TGTGCCACCAGCAGCACAGGGCTCTATCAGCCCCAGCATTTT
CATSSTGLYQPQHF
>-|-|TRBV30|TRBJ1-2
TGTGCCTGGAGCCCCCATGAATGGGACTATGGCTACACCTTC
CAWSPHEWDYGYTF
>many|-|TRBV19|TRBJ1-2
TGTGCCAGTATCCCCTTGGGAGGCTACACCTTC
CASIPLGGYTF
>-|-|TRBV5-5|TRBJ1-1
TGTGCCAGCAGCTTTGACAACCACCGTACTGAAGCTTTCTTT
CASSFDNHRTEAFF
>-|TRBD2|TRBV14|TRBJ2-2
TGTGCCAGCAGCCCGGAGCGGGAGAAGGGGAACACCGGGGAGCTGTTTTTT
CASSPEREKGNTGELFF
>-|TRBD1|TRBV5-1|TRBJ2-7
TGCGCCAGCAACTCCCAAGGGACAGGCGGCTACGAGCAGTACTTC
CASNSQGTGGYEQYF
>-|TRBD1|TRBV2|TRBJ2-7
TGTGCCAGCAACTTGGACAGGTTCGCCTACGAGCAGTACTTC
CASNLDRFAYEQYF